A selection of T cell receptor beta chains follows, all from one sample in a study of human T cells and chemical hapten exposure. TCRdb independently ran MiXCR on the RACE reads; one entry per CDR3 protein. The table shows about 180,000 distinct CDR3 sequences, with around 30% occurring only once. This sample comprised whole blood, obtained in connection with sensitization to the hapten diphenylcyclopropenone (DPC). These receptors originate from a woman aged 25 to 45 with alopecia areata. Some clones in this sample may be carry-over from other donors' samples. The CDR3 runs from the conserved cysteine through the conserved F or W. The order of the fields is J gene, clone size, D gene, V gene, CDR3 protein, CDR3 DNA. D genes are given only for firm matches. Clone size is not always given. Where it is, it says once, few, many or a class for expanded clones.

j_gene: TRBJ2-5
abundance: -
d_gene: TRBD1
v_gene: TRBV28
CDR3aa: CASRIQGRGQETQYF
CDR3nt: TGTGCCAGCAGAATACAGGGGCGCGGGCAAGAGACCCAGTACTTC

j_gene: TRBJ1-1
abundance: few
d_gene: -
v_gene: TRBV6-6
CDR3aa: CASSSAPGQLNTEAFF
CDR3nt: TGTGCCAGCAGTTCAGCCCCTGGACAGCTGAACACTGAAGCTTTCTTT

j_gene: TRBJ2-3
abundance: once
d_gene: TRBD1
v_gene: TRBV7-3
CDR3aa: CASSFTGGTDTQYF
CDR3nt: TGTGCCAGCAGCTTCACAGGGGGGACAGATACGCAGTATTTT

j_gene: TRBJ1-1
abundance: -
d_gene: -
v_gene: TRBV29-1
CDR3aa: CSVGLGDTEAFF
CDR3nt: TGCAGCGTCGGCCTGGGGGACACTGAAGCTTTCTTT

j_gene: TRBJ2-7
abundance: few
d_gene: -
v_gene: TRBV7-2
CDR3aa: CASSLTGRSSPYEQYF
CDR3nt: TGTGCCAGCAGCTTAACTGGTCGCAGTAGCCCCTACGAGCAGTACTTC

j_gene: TRBJ1-6
abundance: -
d_gene: -
v_gene: TRBV7-2
CDR3aa: CASSLGSPSPLHF
CDR3nt: TGTGCCAGCAGCTTAGGTTCGCCCTCACCCCTCCACTTT

j_gene: TRBJ2-1
abundance: -
d_gene: -
v_gene: TRBV24-1
CDR3aa: CATSDLSGTHEQFF
CDR3nt: TGTGCCACCAGTGATTTGTCGGGTACCCATGAGCAGTTCTTC

j_gene: TRBJ2-3
abundance: -
d_gene: -
v_gene: TRBV9
CDR3aa: CASSPFYGASTDTQYF
CDR3nt: TGTGCCAGCAGCCCCTTCTACGGAGCTAGCACAGATACGCAGTATTTT

j_gene: TRBJ2-5
abundance: -
d_gene: -
v_gene: TRBV28
CDR3aa: CASSSPGAQETQYF
CDR3nt: TGTGCCAGCAGTTCTCCAGGAGCCCAAGAGACCCAGTACTTC

j_gene: TRBJ1-1
abundance: few
d_gene: -
v_gene: TRBV5-1
CDR3aa: CASSLGHTSNTEAFF
CDR3nt: TGCGCCAGCAGCTTGGGGCACACCTCGAACACTGAAGCTTTCTTT

j_gene: TRBJ2-5
abundance: few
d_gene: TRBD2
v_gene: TRBV4-2
CDR3aa: CASSLTSDIQETQYF
CDR3nt: TGTGCCAGCAGCCTGACTAGCGACATCCAAGAGACCCAGTACTTC

j_gene: TRBJ2-2
abundance: -
d_gene: TRBD2
v_gene: TRBV20-1
CDR3aa: CSAQSGGRNTGELFF
CDR3nt: TGCAGTGCTCAAAGCGGGGGGCGGAACACCGGGGAGCTGTTTTTT

j_gene: TRBJ2-5
abundance: -
d_gene: TRBD1
v_gene: TRBV7-2
CDR3aa: CASKKDRGQETQYF
CDR3nt: TGTGCCAGCAAAAAGGACAGGGGGCAAGAGACCCAGTACTTC

j_gene: TRBJ2-2
abundance: -
d_gene: TRBD1
v_gene: TRBV5-5
CDR3aa: CASNRVGTGIGELFF
CDR3nt: TGTGCCAGCAACCGCGTCGGGACAGGGATCGGGGAGCTGTTTTTT

j_gene: TRBJ2-2
abundance: few
d_gene: -
v_gene: TRBV21-1
CDR3aa: CASRSGLAGPNTGELFF
CDR3nt: TGTGCCAGCCGGTCGGGACTAGCGGGACCGAACACCGGGGAGCTGTTTTTT

j_gene: TRBJ1-6
abundance: -
d_gene: TRBD1
v_gene: TRBV20-1
CDR3aa: CSARDGGTGRNSPLHF
CDR3nt: TGCAGTGCACGAGACGGGGGGACAGGGAGGAATTCACCCCTCCACTTT

j_gene: TRBJ2-6
abundance: -
d_gene: TRBD1
v_gene: TRBV5-1
CDR3aa: CASSPGQGAGANVLTF
CDR3nt: TGCGCCAGCAGCCCTGGACAGGGGGCTGGGGCCAACGTCCTGACTTTC

j_gene: TRBJ1-2
abundance: few
d_gene: -
v_gene: TRBV5-4
CDR3aa: CASSPGALFGYTF
CDR3nt: TGTGCCAGCAGCCCCGGGGCCCTCTTTGGCTACACCTTC

j_gene: TRBJ1-1
abundance: -
d_gene: -
v_gene: TRBV7-2
CDR3aa: CASSLDPYPRRKTEAFF
CDR3nt: TGTGCCAGCAGCTTAGATCCCTACCCAAGGCGGAAGACTGAAGCTTTCTTT

j_gene: TRBJ1-2
abundance: -
d_gene: -
v_gene: TRBV10-3
CDR3aa: CATQPRSNYGYTF
CDR3nt: TGTGCCACCCAGCCACGGTCGAACTATGGCTACACCTTC

j_gene: TRBJ2-7
abundance: few
d_gene: -
v_gene: TRBV2
CDR3aa: CASRGNTGGYQYF
CDR3nt: TGTGCCAGCAGGGGTAATACTGGAGGGTACCAGTACTTC

j_gene: TRBJ2-1
abundance: few
d_gene: -
v_gene: TRBV28
CDR3aa: CASSLTGKRDEQFF
CDR3nt: TGTGCCAGCAGTTTAACGGGAAAACGCGATGAGCAGTTCTTC

j_gene: TRBJ2-1
abundance: few
d_gene: TRBD2
v_gene: TRBV7-2
CDR3aa: CASSLSRGNTNEQFF
CDR3nt: TGTGCCAGCAGCTTATCGCGGGGGAACACTAATGAGCAGTTCTTC

j_gene: TRBJ2-1
abundance: -
d_gene: TRBD2
v_gene: TRBV9
CDR3aa: CASSVTSGRGNEQFF
CDR3nt: TGTGCCAGCAGCGTAACTAGCGGGAGAGGTAATGAGCAGTTCTTC

j_gene: TRBJ2-5
abundance: few
d_gene: TRBD1
v_gene: TRBV7-2
CDR3aa: CASSLRWGQTLHETQYF
CDR3nt: TGTGCCAGCAGCTTACGGTGGGGACAGACATTGCACGAGACCCAGTACTTC

j_gene: TRBJ2-5
abundance: -
d_gene: -
v_gene: TRBV29-1
CDR3aa: CSVAPGLGETQYF
CDR3nt: TGCAGCGTTGCGCCGGGACTGGGGGAGACCCAGTACTTC

j_gene: TRBJ2-3
abundance: -
d_gene: -
v_gene: TRBV20-1
CDR3aa: CSASGQAGAADTQYF
CDR3nt: TGCAGTGCTTCCGGTCAGGCCGGGGCTGCAGATACGCAGTATTTT

j_gene: TRBJ2-7
abundance: -
d_gene: -
v_gene: TRBV3-1
CDR3aa: CASSQHTGTEQYF
CDR3nt: TGTGCCAGCAGCCAACATACAGGGACCGAGCAGTACTTC

j_gene: TRBJ2-7
abundance: -
d_gene: TRBD1
v_gene: TRBV28
CDR3aa: CASSLGDRGREQYF
CDR3nt: TGTGCCAGCAGTTTAGGGGACAGGGGACGAGAGCAGTACTTC

j_gene: TRBJ1-1
abundance: -
d_gene: -
v_gene: TRBV29-1
CDR3aa: CSVGGRVLGEAFF
CDR3nt: TGCAGCGTTGGGGGCAGGGTGTTGGGAGAAGCTTTCTTT

j_gene: TRBJ1-6
abundance: -
d_gene: -
v_gene: TRBV4-2
CDR3aa: CASSPREGVGSPLHF
CDR3nt: TGTGCCAGCAGCCCCCGGGAGGGGGTTGGTTCACCCCTCCACTTT

j_gene: TRBJ2-3
abundance: few
d_gene: TRBD2
v_gene: TRBV20-1
CDR3aa: CSAILAGVNTDTQYF
CDR3nt: TGCAGTGCTATACTAGCGGGGGTAAACACAGATACGCAGTATTTT

j_gene: TRBJ1-2
abundance: -
d_gene: -
v_gene: TRBV20-1
CDR3aa: CVQWVLDGYTF
CDR3nt: TGCGTACAATGGGTACTGGACGGCTACACCTTC

j_gene: TRBJ2-7
abundance: few
d_gene: -
v_gene: TRBV23-1
CDR3aa: CASSRPQGSYEQYF
CDR3nt: TGCGCCAGCAGTCGTCCCCAGGGTAGTTACGAGCAGTACTTC

j_gene: TRBJ2-1
abundance: few
d_gene: TRBD2
v_gene: TRBV3-1
CDR3aa: CASSQDSLGLAVYNEQFF
CDR3nt: TGTGCCAGCAGCCAAGATTCTCTCGGGCTAGCGGTTTACAATGAGCAGTTCTTC

j_gene: TRBJ2-6
abundance: few
d_gene: TRBD1
v_gene: TRBV18
CDR3aa: CASSPRQGASGANVLTF
CDR3nt: TGTGCCAGCTCACCACGACAGGGGGCCTCTGGGGCCAACGTCCTGACTTTC

j_gene: TRBJ2-4
abundance: few
d_gene: TRBD1
v_gene: TRBV30
CDR3aa: CAWREGQGEGGVKNIQYF
CDR3nt: TGTGCCTGGAGGGAGGGACAGGGCGAAGGGGGGGTCAAAAACATTCAGTACTTC

j_gene: TRBJ2-5
abundance: -
d_gene: -
v_gene: TRBV12-3/TRBV12-4
CDR3aa: CASSSSTTPGETQYF
CDR3nt: TGTGCCAGCAGTTCCTCGACTACCCCCGGGGAGACCCAGTACTTC

j_gene: TRBJ1-2
abundance: -
d_gene: -
v_gene: TRBV11-2
CDR3aa: CASSEHGGPYGYTF
CDR3nt: TGTGCCAGCAGCGAGCACGGGGGACCCTATGGCTACACCTTC

j_gene: TRBJ2-5
abundance: few
d_gene: -
v_gene: TRBV5-8
CDR3aa: CASSFGVPLGQETQYF
CDR3nt: TGTGCCAGCAGCTTCGGGGTGCCTTTGGGGCAAGAGACCCAGTACTTC

j_gene: TRBJ1-5
abundance: few
d_gene: -
v_gene: TRBV29-1
CDR3aa: CSVPRQDNQPQHF
CDR3nt: TGCAGCGTTCCACGACAGGACAATCAGCCCCAGCATTTT

j_gene: TRBJ2-7
abundance: few
d_gene: TRBD2
v_gene: TRBV29-1
CDR3aa: CSVALPTSGRSYEQYF
CDR3nt: TGCAGCGTCGCCTTGCCCACTAGCGGGAGGTCCTACGAGCAGTACTTC

j_gene: TRBJ2-3
abundance: few
d_gene: TRBD1
v_gene: TRBV28
CDR3aa: CASNSPRGQGGDTQYF
CDR3nt: TGTGCCAGCAACTCCCCCAGAGGACAGGGTGGAGATACGCAGTATTTT

j_gene: TRBJ1-1
abundance: few
d_gene: -
v_gene: TRBV5-5
CDR3aa: CASSLRGGRNAEAFF
CDR3nt: TGTGCCAGCAGCTTGCGCGGGGGTCGGAACGCTGAAGCTTTCTTT

j_gene: TRBJ2-1
abundance: few
d_gene: -
v_gene: TRBV29-1
CDR3aa: CSVVPGLGEQFF
CDR3nt: TGCAGCGTTGTTCCGGGCCTCGGTGAGCAGTTCTTC

j_gene: TRBJ1-2
abundance: few
d_gene: -
v_gene: TRBV6-2/TRBV6-3
CDR3aa: CASRRYYGYTF
CDR3nt: TGTGCCAGCAGACGGTACTATGGCTACACCTTC

j_gene: TRBJ1-5
abundance: few
d_gene: -
v_gene: TRBV29-1
CDR3aa: CSVEDTPPAPGNQPQHF
CDR3nt: TGCAGCGTTGAAGATACCCCCCCGGCCCCGGGCAATCAGCCCCAGCATTTT

j_gene: TRBJ2-2
abundance: -
d_gene: -
v_gene: TRBV5-1
CDR3aa: CASSYLSNTGELFF
CDR3nt: TGCGCCAGCAGCTATTTGTCGAACACCGGGGAGCTGTTTTTT

j_gene: TRBJ1-2
abundance: many
d_gene: TRBD1
v_gene: TRBV29-1
CDR3aa: CSANRQGRTGDGHTF
CDR3nt: TGCAGCGCCAACCGACAGGGGCGTACGGGGGATGGCCACACCTTC

j_gene: TRBJ1-2
abundance: few
d_gene: -
v_gene: TRBV28
CDR3aa: CASSPSVYGYTF
CDR3nt: TGTGCCAGCAGTCCTTCGGTCTATGGCTACACCTTC

j_gene: TRBJ1-5
abundance: -
d_gene: -
v_gene: TRBV28
CDR3aa: CASSTSGEGNQPQHF
CDR3nt: TGTGCCAGCAGCACGTCAGGGGAGGGCAATCAGCCCCAGCATTTT

j_gene: TRBJ2-1
abundance: -
d_gene: TRBD2
v_gene: TRBV10-3
CDR3aa: CATTSGRASGDEQFF
CDR3nt: TGTGCCACTACTAGCGGGAGGGCCTCAGGGGATGAGCAGTTCTTC

j_gene: TRBJ2-7
abundance: few
d_gene: TRBD1
v_gene: TRBV20-1
CDR3aa: CSVRGPGEQYF
CDR3nt: TGCAGCGTTAGGGGGCCGGGCGAGCAGTACTTC

j_gene: TRBJ1-5
abundance: few
d_gene: -
v_gene: TRBV2
CDR3aa: CASSRDTPGNQPQHF
CDR3nt: TGTGCCAGCAGCCGGGACACCCCGGGAAATCAGCCCCAGCATTTT

j_gene: TRBJ1-6
abundance: -
d_gene: -
v_gene: TRBV6-5
CDR3aa: CASTKDSPRNSPLHF
CDR3nt: TGTGCCAGCACTAAGGACAGCCCGCGGAATTCACCCCTCCACTTT

j_gene: TRBJ1-2
abundance: -
d_gene: TRBD1
v_gene: TRBV5-1
CDR3aa: CASTPLQGANYGYTF
CDR3nt: TGCGCCAGCACGCCGCTTCAGGGGGCTAACTATGGCTACACCTTC

j_gene: TRBJ1-6
abundance: -
d_gene: -
v_gene: TRBV7-2
CDR3aa: CASSLWEGTPLHF
CDR3nt: TGTGCCAGCAGCTTATGGGAGGGAACACCCCTCCACTTT

j_gene: TRBJ2-7
abundance: -
d_gene: -
v_gene: TRBV29-1
CDR3aa: CSVGQGQSYEQYF
CDR3nt: TGCAGCGTTGGTCAGGGACAATCCTACGAGCAGTACTTC

j_gene: TRBJ1-1
abundance: -
d_gene: TRBD1
v_gene: TRBV29-1
CDR3aa: CSVRTGGRGTEAFF
CDR3nt: TGCAGCGTCCGGACAGGGGGCAGAGGCACTGAAGCTTTCTTT